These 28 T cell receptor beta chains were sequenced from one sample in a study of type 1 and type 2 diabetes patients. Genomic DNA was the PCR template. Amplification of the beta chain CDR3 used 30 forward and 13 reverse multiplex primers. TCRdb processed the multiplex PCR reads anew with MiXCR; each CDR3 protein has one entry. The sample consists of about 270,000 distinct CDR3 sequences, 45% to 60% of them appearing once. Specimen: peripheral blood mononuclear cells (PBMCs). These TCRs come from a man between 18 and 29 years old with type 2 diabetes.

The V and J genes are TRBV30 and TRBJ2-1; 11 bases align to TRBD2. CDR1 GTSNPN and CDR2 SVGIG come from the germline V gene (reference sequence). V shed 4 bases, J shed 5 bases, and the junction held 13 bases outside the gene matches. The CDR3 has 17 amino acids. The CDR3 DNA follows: TGTGCCTGGACCCTCAGTTCCGGGACTAGCGGACACAATGAGCAGTTCTTC. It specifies CAWTLSSGTSGHNEQFF.

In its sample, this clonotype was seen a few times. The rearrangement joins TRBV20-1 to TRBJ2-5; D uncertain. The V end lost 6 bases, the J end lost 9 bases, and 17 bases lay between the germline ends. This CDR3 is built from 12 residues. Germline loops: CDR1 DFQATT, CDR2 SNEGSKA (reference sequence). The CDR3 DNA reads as TGCAGTGCCACCCCCTCCGTGTTGGCCCAGTACTTC. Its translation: CSATPSVLAQYF.

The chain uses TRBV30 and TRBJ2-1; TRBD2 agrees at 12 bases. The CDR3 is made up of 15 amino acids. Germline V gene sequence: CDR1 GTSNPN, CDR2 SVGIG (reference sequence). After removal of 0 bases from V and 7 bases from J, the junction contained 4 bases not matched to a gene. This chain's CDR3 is CAWSVPSGRVNEQFF. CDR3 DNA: TGTGCCTGGAGTGTACCTAGCGGGAGGGTTAATGAGCAGTTCTTC. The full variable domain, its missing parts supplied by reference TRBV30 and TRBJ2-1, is SQTIHQWPATLVQPVGSPLSLECTVEGTSNPNLYWYRQAAGRGLQLLFYSVGIGQISSEVPQNLSASRPQDRQFILSSKKLLLSDSGFYLCAWSVPSGRVNEQFFGPGTRLTVL.

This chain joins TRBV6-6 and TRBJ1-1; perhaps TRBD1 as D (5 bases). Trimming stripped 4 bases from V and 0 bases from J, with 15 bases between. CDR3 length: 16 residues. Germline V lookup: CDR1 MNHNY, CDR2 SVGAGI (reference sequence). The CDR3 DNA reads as TGTGCCAGCAGTTTAGGGACGGGAACAATGAACACTGAAGCTTTCTTT. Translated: CASSLGTGTMNTEAFF.

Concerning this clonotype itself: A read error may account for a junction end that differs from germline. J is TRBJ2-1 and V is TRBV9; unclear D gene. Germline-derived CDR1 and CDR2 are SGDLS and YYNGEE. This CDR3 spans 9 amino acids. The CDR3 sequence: CASGVEQFF. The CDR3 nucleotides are TGTGCCAGCGGCGTGGAGCAGTTCTTC.

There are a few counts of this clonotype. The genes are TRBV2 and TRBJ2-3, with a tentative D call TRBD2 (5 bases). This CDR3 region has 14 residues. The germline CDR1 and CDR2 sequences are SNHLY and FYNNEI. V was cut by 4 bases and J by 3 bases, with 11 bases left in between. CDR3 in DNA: TGTGCCAGCAGTGGAACTACTAGGACAGATACGCAGTATTTT. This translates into CASSGTTRTDTQYF. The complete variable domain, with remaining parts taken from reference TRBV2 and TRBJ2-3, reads EPEVTQTPSHQVTQMGQEVILRCVPISNHLYFYWYRQILGQKVEFLVSFYNNEISEKSEIFDDQFSVERPDGSNFTLKIRSTKLEDSAMYFCASSGTTRTDTQYFGPGTRLTVL.

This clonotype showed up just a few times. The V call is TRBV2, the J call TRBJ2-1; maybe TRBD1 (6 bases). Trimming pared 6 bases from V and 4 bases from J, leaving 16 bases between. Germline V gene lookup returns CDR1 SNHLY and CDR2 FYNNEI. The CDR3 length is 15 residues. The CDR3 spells CASSDQDSRYNEQFF. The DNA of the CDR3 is TGTGCCAGCAGCGACCAGGACAGCCGATACAATGAGCAGTTCTTC. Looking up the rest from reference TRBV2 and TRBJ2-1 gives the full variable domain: EPEVTQTPSHQVTQMGQEVILRCVPISNHLYFYWYRQILGQKVEFLVSFYNNEISEKSEIFDDQFSVERPDGSNFTLKIRSTKLEDSAMYFCASSDQDSRYNEQFFGPGTRLTVL.

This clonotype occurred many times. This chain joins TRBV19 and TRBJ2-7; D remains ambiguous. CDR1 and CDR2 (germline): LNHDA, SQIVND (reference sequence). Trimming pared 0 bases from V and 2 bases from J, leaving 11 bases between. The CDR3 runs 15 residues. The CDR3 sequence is CASSIEQGWPYEQYF. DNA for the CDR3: TGTGCCAGTAGTATAGAGCAAGGGTGGCCCTACGAGCAGTACTTC.

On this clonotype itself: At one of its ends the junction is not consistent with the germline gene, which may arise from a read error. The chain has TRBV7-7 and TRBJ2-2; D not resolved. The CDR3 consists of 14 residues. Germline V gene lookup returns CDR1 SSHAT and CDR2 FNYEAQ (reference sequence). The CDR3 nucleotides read TGTGCTAGCAGCTTAGTGGCAGCGAGCGGGGAGCTGTTTTTT. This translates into CASSLVAASGELFF.

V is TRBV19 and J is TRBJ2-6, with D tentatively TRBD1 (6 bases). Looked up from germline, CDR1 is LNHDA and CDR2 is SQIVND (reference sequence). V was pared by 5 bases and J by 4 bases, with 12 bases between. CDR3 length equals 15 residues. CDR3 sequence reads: CASSPTGYGANVLTF. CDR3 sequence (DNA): TGTGCCAGTAGTCCAACAGGGTACGGGGCCAACGTCCTGACTTTC.

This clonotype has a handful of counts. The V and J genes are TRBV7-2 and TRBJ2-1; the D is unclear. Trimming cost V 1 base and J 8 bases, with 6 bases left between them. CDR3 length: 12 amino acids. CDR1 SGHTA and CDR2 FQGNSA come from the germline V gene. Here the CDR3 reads CASSLDIHEQFF. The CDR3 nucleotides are TGTGCCAGCAGCTTAGATATCCATGAGCAGTTCTTC.

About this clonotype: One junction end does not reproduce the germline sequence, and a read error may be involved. CDR3 in DNA: TGTGCCAGTAGTATCATAGACTTTAATGGGCAGTTCTTC. This gives the protein CASSIIDFNGQFF. V and J are TRBV19 and TRBJ2-1; D gene ambiguous. The CDR3 spans 13 residues. CDR1 and CDR2 from the germline V gene are LNHDA and SQIVND (reference sequence).

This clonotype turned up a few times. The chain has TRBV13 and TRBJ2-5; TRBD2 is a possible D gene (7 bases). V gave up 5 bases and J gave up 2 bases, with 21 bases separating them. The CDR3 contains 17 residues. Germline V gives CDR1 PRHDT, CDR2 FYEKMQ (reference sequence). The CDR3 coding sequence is TGTGCCAGCAGCCCCTGGGGAGGGGGAGGATCGCAAGAGACCCAGTACTTC. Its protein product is CASSPWGGGGSQETQYF. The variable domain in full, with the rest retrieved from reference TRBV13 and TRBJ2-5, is AAGVIQSPRHLIKEKRETATLKCYPIPRHDTVYWYQQGPGQDPQFLISFYEKMQSDKGSIPDRFSAQQFSDYHSELNMSSLELGDSALYFCASSPWGGGGSQETQYFGPGTRLLVL.

The CDR3 spells CASSLDREIPQPQHF. The CDR3 nucleotides are TGTGCCAGCAGCCTGGACAGGGAGATTCCCCAGCCCCAGCATTTT. The chain uses TRBV7-6 and TRBJ1-5, with 8 bases matching TRBD1. Germline assignment: CDR1 SGHVS and CDR2 FNYEAQ. The CDR3 extends over 15 amino acids. Germline trimming cut 5 bases from V and 7 bases from J; bases unmatched to any gene: 10.

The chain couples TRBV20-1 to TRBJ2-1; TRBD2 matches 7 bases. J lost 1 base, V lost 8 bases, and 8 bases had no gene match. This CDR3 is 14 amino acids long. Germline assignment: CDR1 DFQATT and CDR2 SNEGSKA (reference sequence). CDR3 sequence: CSPLASGSYNEQFF. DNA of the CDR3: TGCAGTCCCTTGGCTAGCGGTTCCTACAATGAGCAGTTCTTC.

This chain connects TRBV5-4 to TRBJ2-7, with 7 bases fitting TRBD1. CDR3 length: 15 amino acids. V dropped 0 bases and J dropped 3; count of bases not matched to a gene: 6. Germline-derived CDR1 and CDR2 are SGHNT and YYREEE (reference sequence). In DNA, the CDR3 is TGTGCCAGCAGCTTGGCAGGACAGGCGATCTACGAGCAGTACTTC. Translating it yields CASSLAGQAIYEQYF.

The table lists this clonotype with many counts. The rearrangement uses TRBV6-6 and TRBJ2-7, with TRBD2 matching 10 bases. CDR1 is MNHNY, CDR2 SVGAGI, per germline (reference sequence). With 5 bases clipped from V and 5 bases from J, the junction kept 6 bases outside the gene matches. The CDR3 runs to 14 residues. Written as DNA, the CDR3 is TGTGCCAGCAGTCAGCGGGAGGGCCGTAACGAGCAGTACTTC. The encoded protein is CASSQREGRNEQYF.

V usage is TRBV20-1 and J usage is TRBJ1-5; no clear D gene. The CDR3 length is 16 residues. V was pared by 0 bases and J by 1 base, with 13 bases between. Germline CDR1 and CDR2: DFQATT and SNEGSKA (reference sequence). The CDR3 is CSARDLAAPSNQPQHF. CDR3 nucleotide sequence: TGCAGTGCTAGAGATTTGGCAGCCCCCAGCAATCAGCCCCAGCATTTT.

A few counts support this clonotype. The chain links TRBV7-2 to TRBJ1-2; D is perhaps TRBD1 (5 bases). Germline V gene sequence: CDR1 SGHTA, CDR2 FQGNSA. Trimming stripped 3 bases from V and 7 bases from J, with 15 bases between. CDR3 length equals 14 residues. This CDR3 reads CASSLDGPGSGYTF. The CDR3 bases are TGTGCCAGCAGCTTGGATGGGCCAGGGAGTGGCTACACCTTC.

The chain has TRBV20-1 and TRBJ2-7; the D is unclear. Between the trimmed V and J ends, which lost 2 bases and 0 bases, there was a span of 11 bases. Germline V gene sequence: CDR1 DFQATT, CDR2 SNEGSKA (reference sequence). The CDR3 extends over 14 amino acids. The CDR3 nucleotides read TGCAGTGCTAGACCTAACTACCTCTCCTACGAGCAGTACTTC. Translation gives CSARPNYLSYEQYF.

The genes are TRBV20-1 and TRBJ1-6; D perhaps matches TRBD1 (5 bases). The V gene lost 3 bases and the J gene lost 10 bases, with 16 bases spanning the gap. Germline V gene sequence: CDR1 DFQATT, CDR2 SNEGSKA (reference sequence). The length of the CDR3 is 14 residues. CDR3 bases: TGCAGTGCTAGGGCCCCAGGGATTGGATCACCCCTCCACTTT. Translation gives CSARAPGIGSPLHF.

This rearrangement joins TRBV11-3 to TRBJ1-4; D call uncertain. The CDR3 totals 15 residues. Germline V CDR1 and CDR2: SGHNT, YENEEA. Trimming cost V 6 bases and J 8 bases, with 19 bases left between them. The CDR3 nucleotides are TGTGCCAGCAGTGCTATCTTAGTAGCCGAGGAAAAACTGTTTTTT. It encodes CASSAILVAEEKLFF.

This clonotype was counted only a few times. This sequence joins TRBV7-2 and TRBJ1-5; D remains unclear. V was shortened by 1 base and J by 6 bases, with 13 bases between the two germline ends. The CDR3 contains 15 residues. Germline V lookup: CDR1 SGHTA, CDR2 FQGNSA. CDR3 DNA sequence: TGTGCCAGCAGCTTAGAGAGGGTAGCCGGTCAGCCCCAGCATTTT. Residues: CASSLERVAGQPQHF.

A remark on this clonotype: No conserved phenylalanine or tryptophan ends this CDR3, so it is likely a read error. CDR3 sequence: CASSSIMNTEAFS. CDR3 sequence (DNA): TGTGCCAGCAGCTCGATCATGAACACTGAAGCTTTCTCT. The chain uses TRBV28 and TRBJ1-1, with D hard to call. CDR1 and CDR2 from the germline V gene are MDHEN and SYDVKM. The CDR3 spans 13 residues. The V and J ends lost 6 bases and 0 bases respectively, with 8 bases between them.

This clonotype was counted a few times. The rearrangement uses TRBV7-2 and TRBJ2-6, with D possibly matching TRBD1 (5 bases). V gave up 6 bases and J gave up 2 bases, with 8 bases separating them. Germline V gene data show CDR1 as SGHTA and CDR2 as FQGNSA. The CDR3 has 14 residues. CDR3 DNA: TGTGCCAGCAGTGACAGAGCTGGGGCCAACGTCCTGACTTTC. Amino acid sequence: CASSDRAGANVLTF.

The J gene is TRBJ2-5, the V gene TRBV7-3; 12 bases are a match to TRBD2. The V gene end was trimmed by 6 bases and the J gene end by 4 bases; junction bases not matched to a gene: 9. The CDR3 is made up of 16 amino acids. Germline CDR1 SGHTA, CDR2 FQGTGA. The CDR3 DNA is TGTGCCAGCAGTTTAGCGACTAGCGGGAGTCGAGAGACCCAGTACTTC. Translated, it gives CASSLATSGSRETQYF.

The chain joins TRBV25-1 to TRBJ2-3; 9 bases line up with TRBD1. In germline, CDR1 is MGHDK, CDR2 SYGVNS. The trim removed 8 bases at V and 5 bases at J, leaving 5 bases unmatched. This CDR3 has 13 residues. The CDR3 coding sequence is TGTGCCAGCCTTGGACAGGGGTTAGATACGCAGTATTTT. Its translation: CASLGQGLDTQYF.

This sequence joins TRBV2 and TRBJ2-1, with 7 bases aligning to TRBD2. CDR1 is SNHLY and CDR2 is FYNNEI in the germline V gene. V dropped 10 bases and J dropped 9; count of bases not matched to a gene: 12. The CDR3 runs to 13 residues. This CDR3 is CATRAGSDGEQFF. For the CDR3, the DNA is TGTGCCACCCGAGCGGGATCAGATGGTGAGCAGTTCTTC.